This T cell receptor (beta chain) derives from a study of beta chain features in type 1 diabetes. Study-wide results and caveats: TCRB CDR3 length was moderately but significantly reduced in all four CD4+ subsets of Type 1 diabetes patients.

Isolated RNA was reverse transcribed in full, so expressed TCRB transcripts were sequenced. The average read count of naive, central memory and regulatory T cell samples was 3 million to 4 million. Assay: immunoSEQ multiplex PCR; the TCRdb copy retains only in-frame clones and omits some. The sample has under 950,000 clones, roughly 16% seen once; the top ten hold 0.02% to 0.03%. Trimming removed 10 bases at V and 3 bases at J, with 14 bases between. In germline, CDR1 is ENHRY, CDR2 SYGVKD. The CDR3 consists of 13 residues. As to this clone: Its antigen remains unidentified.

A single heparinised draw of roughly 0.11 L on average was taken per donor. This receptor was taken from a woman in her late teens or twenties in good health. What was sequenced was naive CD4+ T cells from blood. The chain recombines TRBV10-3 with TRBJ2-3, with D possibly being TRBD1 or TRBD2 (5 bases each). The DNA for the CDR3 is TGTGCCACCGGCCAGGGAGAGACAGATACGCAGTATTTT. It specifies CATGQGETDTQYF.